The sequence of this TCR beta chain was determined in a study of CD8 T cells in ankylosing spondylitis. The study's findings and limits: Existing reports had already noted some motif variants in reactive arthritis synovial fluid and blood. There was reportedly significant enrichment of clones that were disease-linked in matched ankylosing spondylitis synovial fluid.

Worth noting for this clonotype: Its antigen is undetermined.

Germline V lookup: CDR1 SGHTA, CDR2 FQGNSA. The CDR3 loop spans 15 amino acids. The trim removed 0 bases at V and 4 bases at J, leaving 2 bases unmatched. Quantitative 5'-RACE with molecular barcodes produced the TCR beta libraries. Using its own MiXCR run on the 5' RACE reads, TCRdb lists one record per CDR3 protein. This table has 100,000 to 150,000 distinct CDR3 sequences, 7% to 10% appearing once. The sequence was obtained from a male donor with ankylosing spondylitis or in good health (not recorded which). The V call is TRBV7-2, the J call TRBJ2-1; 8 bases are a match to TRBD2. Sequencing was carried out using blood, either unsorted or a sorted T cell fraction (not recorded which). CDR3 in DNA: TGTGCCAGCAGCTTAGCTAGCGGGGTTTACAATGAGCAGTTCTTC. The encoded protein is CASSLASGVYNEQFF.